Listed here are 12 T cell receptor beta chains from one sample, sequenced in a study of OX40 agonist ivuxolimab in advanced cancers. Library method: the immunoSEQ multiplex PCR assay. What TCRdb holds here is the immuneACCESS table cut down to in-frame rearrangements. Part of the clones is not present; checked against another copy, under half of the missing clones reflect an unresolved V gene, and the others are unexplained. The table for this sample lists around 40,000 clones; about 89% of them were counted only once. Roughly 3.4% of the sample goes to the ten largest clones. Sequencing was performed on CD4+ or CD8+ T cells sorted from blood, taken in a trial of the OX40 agonist ivuxolimab. The receptors come from an adult with an advanced solid tumor such as melanoma, head and neck, liver or kidney cancer.

For this clone: One junction end does not reproduce the germline sequence, and a read error may be involved. V and J are TRBV7-7 and TRBJ1-1, with D unresolved. CDR1 and CDR2 (germline): SSHAT, FNYEAQ (reference sequence). This CDR3 is 13 amino acids long. The CDR3 DNA follows: TGTGCTAGCAGCTTACGGGGAGGCACTGAAGCTTTCTTT. This translates into CASSLRGGTEAFF. Based on the CDR3 plus reference TRBV7-7 and TRBJ1-1, the full variable domain is GAGVSQSPRYKVTKRGQDVTLRCDPISSHATLYWYQQALGQGPEFLTYFNYEAQPDKSGLPSDRFSAERPEGSISTLTIQRTEQRDSAMYRCASSLRGGTEAFFGQGTRLTVV.

A single count supports this clone. The chain links TRBV10-3 to TRBJ2-1; D unclear. Germline V gene sequence: CDR1 ENHRY, CDR2 SYGVKD. The CDR3 consists of 12 residues. V was clipped by 4 bases and J by 5 bases, with 6 bases between them. CDR3 sequence reads: CAISGRDNEQFF. CDR3 in DNA: TGTGCCATCAGTGGGCGTGACAATGAGCAGTTCTTC.

V is TRBV5-6 and J is TRBJ2-5; a weak D match, TRBD2 (6 bases). The CDR3 contains 13 residues. Germline V lookup: CDR1 SGHDT, CDR2 YYEEEE. Trimming took 5 bases from V and 5 from J, leaving 13 bases between them. The DNA of the CDR3 is TGTGCCAGCAGAGGGGCAGGGAGGGAGACCCAGTACTTC. Translated: CASRGAGRETQYF.

The chain links TRBV4-2 to TRBJ2-1; TRBD2 matches at 7 bases. The CDR3 totals 16 residues. Germline V gene sequence: CDR1 LGHNA, CDR2 YNFKEQ. The junction had 10 bases not matched to a gene; V was cut back by 0 bases and J by 8 bases. CDR3 DNA sequence: TGTGCCAGCAGCCAAGATCTTTTAGCGGGTGGGGATGAGCAGTTCTTC. This codes for CASSQDLLAGGDEQFF.

This clone was detected only a few times. Written as DNA, the CDR3 is TGTGCCACCAGCAGAGTTTCTAGCGGAATCAATGAGCAGTTCTTC. Protein product: CATSRVSSGINEQFF. V and J are TRBV15 and TRBJ2-1, with 7 bases matching TRBD2. V gave up 1 base and J gave up 6 bases; unmatched junction bases: 6. The germline CDR1 and CDR2 sequences are LNHNV and YYDKDF (reference sequence). The CDR3 is 15 amino acids.

The genes are TRBV7-9 and TRBJ1-2; D not resolved. The CDR3 totals 14 residues. Germline V gene data show CDR1 as SEHNR and CDR2 as FQNEAQ (reference sequence). The ends were cut back, 0 bases at V and 10 bases at J, with 15 bases in the middle. The CDR3 region has the DNA TGTGCCAGCAGCTTAGCCGCGACTGTCGCTCTCTACACCTTC. It codes for CASSLAATVALYTF.

This clone was observed once. V usage is TRBV30 and J usage is TRBJ2-5, with 9 positions matching TRBD2. The V gene's germline CDR1 is GTSNPN and CDR2 SVGIG (reference sequence). J was trimmed by 4 bases and V by 0 bases; bases with no gene match: 9. The CDR3 covers 16 residues. In DNA form, the CDR3 reads TGTGCCTGGAGTGTTGCGGGAGGGGGGGCCCCAGAGACCCAGTACTTC. Translation: CAWSVAGGGAPETQYF.

The J gene is TRBJ2-2, the V gene TRBV9; D call uncertain. Looked up from germline, CDR1 is SGDLS and CDR2 is YYNGEE. V gave up 4 bases and J gave up 4 bases, with 11 bases separating them. The CDR3 sequence is 14 residues long. The chain's CDR3 is CASSPRTGTGELFF. The CDR3 coding sequence is TGTGCCAGCAGCCCCAGGACGGGCACCGGGGAGCTGTTTTTT.

This chain uses TRBV7-6 with TRBJ2-7, with D unresolved. Per germline, CDR1 SGHVS and CDR2 FNYEAQ. The V and J ends lost 2 bases and 5 bases respectively, with 4 bases between them. This CDR3 has 11 amino acids. As DNA, the CDR3 is TGTGCCAGCAGCTTACACGACGAGCAGTACTTC. Residues: CASSLHDEQYF.

The sample holds a few counts of this clone. The gene calls are TRBV18 and TRBJ1-2; TRBD1 might be the D (6 bases). Germline V gene sequence: CDR1 KGHSH, CDR2 LQKENI. The CDR3 runs 18 residues. V lost 2 bases and J 4 bases, leaving 23 bases between the germline ends. The CDR3 sequence: CASSPDNGRGSRGYGYTF. CDR3 nucleotides: TGTGCCAGCTCACCAGACAATGGCAGGGGAAGTAGAGGCTATGGCTACACCTTC.

A single count supports this clone. V gene TRBV30 combines with J gene TRBJ2-7; perhaps TRBD2 as D (5 bases). This CDR3 spans 12 amino acids. Germline V gives CDR1 GTSNPN, CDR2 SVGIG (reference sequence). Trimming stripped 3 bases from V and 3 bases from J, with 9 bases between. CDR3 coding DNA: TGTGCCTGGAGGGGAGTAGTCTACGAGCAGTACTTC. It translates to CAWRGVVYEQYF.

This clone was seen only once. This chain connects TRBV6-1 to TRBJ2-7, with D perhaps given as TRBD1 or TRBD2 (5 bases each). Trimming took 0 bases from V and 6 from J, leaving 9 bases between them. Germline V lookup: CDR1 MNHNS, CDR2 SASEGT. The CDR3 has 13 residues. The CDR3 loop reads CASSEAGESEQYF. The CDR3 DNA sequence: TGTGCCAGCAGTGAAGCAGGGGAGAGCGAGCAGTACTTC.